The rows below give T cell receptor beta chains drawn from one sample of a study of blood T cell repertoires in COVID-19. Sequencing was performed with immunoSEQ multiplex PCR; in TCRdb, only in-frame clones are kept and a portion is missing. In the table there are a few hundred thousand clones, roughly 90% of which are singletons. The sequenced sample consisted of peripheral blood. The receptors derive from a human donor in a cohort sampled during active COVID-19. Each CDR3 is given with its conserved first and last residue. Fields, in order: J gene, CDR3 length, clone size, D gene, V gene, CDR3 DNA, CDR3 protein. A D gene is named only where the DNA matches it firmly. Size is stated for part of the rows, as once, few or many counts, or as a class when the clone is expanded.

TRBJ2-7 15 NA TRBD2 TRBV5-4 TGTGCCAGCAGCTTGGCGGGAGGGCCCTCCTACGAGCAGTACTTC CASSLAGGPSYEQYF
TRBJ1-4 15 once NA TRBV28 TGTGCCAGCAGTTTATCCCCATCACAGAGAGAAAAACTGTTTTTT CASSLSPSQREKLFF
TRBJ2-7 16 NA NA TRBV11-2 TGTGCCAGCAGCTTCGAAGGGTCTAGCGAGACCTACGAGCAGTACTTC CASSFEGSSETYEQYF
TRBJ1-5 14 NA NA TRBV6-5 TGTGCCAGCAGACGTCGGGGAAGCAATCAGCCCCAGCATTTT CASRRRGSNQPQHF
TRBJ2-1 17 NA TRBD1 TRBV30 TGTGCCTGGAGTGTCTTTGAGGTGGGACAGGCCGACAATGAGCAGTTCTTC CAWSVFEVGQADNEQFF
TRBJ2-6 16 NA TRBD1 TRBV18 TGTGCCAGCTCACCACAGGGGGCCTCTGGGGCCAACGTCCTGACTTTC CASSPQGASGANVLTF
TRBJ2-5 15 NA TRBD1 TRBV19 TGTGCCAGTAGTATGGGGAATACAGGGGGGGAGACCCAGTACTTC CASSMGNTGGETQYF
TRBJ2-7 15 NA TRBD1 TRBV7-2 TGTGCCAGCTCTCCGCTGGGACAGGGGGTACATGAGCAGTACTTC CASSPLGQGVHEQYF
TRBJ2-7 14 NA TRBD1 TRBV28 TGTGCCTCCCTTCGCGGTACAGGGGGGTACGAGCAGTACTTC CASLRGTGGYEQYF
TRBJ1-1 17 NA NA TRBV15 TGTGCCACCAGCAACCACCCGCGGGACCTAATGAACACTGAAGCTTTCTTT CATSNHPRDLMNTEAFF
TRBJ1-1 17 NA NA TRBV7-2 TGTGCCAGCAGCCCAACGGGCGGGGGGGCTAGGGGAACTGAAGCTTTCTTT CASSPTGGGARGTEAFF
TRBJ2-7 22 NA NA TRBV3-1/TRBV3-2 TGTGCCAGCAGCCAAGAAAGGCGGCTCCCCGGGACAACACCCGTACGCGTGTACGAGCAGTACTTC CASSQERRLPGTTPVRVYEQYF
TRBJ1-2 16 NA TRBD1 TRBV9 TGTGCCAGCAGCGGAAGGGGCCGGGACAGGTTTTTTGGCTACACCTTC CASSGRGRDRFFGYTF
TRBJ2-4 15 NA NA TRBV19 TGTGCCAGTAGTATAGGAAGGCAGGGGTTGGGGGTTCAGTACTTC CASSIGRQGLGVQYF
TRBJ1-1 13 NA TRBD1 TRBV12-3/TRBV12-4 TGTGCCAGCAGTTTAGGACAGGGAACTGAAGCTTTCTTT CASSLGQGTEAFF
TRBJ2-5 17 NA TRBD2 TRBV18 TGTGCCAGCCGACCGCTGGAGGGAGGGCCGTCAGGAGAGACCCAGTACTTC CASRPLEGGPSGETQYF
TRBJ2-7 14 NA TRBD1 TRBV7-8 TGTGCCAGCAGCTTAGGGGACAGGGTCTACGAGCAGTACTTC CASSLGDRVYEQYF
TRBJ2-7 17 NA TRBD1 TRBV10-3 TGTGCCATCATGAAGGACAGGGGGCGTCCATGGTCCTACGAGCAGTACTTC CAIMKDRGRPWSYEQYF
TRBJ1-2 11 NA NA TRBV2 TGTGCCAGCGCGGGAGCGCTAGGCTACACCTTC CASAGALGYTF
TRBJ2-7 15 NA NA TRBV15 TGTGCCACCAGCAGAGAAGCAGGGCTTTTCTACGAGCAGTACTTC CATSREAGLFYEQYF
TRBJ1-5 15 NA NA TRBV6-1 TGTGCCAGCAGTGAACACAGCCGGGGTAGTCAGCCCCAGCATTTT CASSEHSRGSQPQHF
TRBJ2-7 14 NA NA TRBV9 TGTGCCAGCAGCGTATCCCGCAGCTCCTACGAGCAGTACTTC CASSVSRSSYEQYF
TRBJ2-1 14 NA NA TRBV24-1 TGTGCCACCAGTGGGCTAGCTCGCTACAATGAGCAGTTCTTC CATSGLARYNEQFF
TRBJ1-3 15 NA NA TRBV18 TGTGCCAGCTCACCGTCAGGCGAGACTGGAAACACCATATATTTT CASSPSGETGNTIYF
TRBJ2-7 15 NA TRBD1 TRBV7-2 TGTGCCAGCAGCTTAGATAGGGGGCTTGGATTCGAGCAGTACTTC CASSLDRGLGFEQYF
TRBJ1-2 14 NA TRBD1 TRBV5-1 TGCGCCAGCAGCAGGACAGGGTGGGACTATGGCTACACCTTC CASSRTGWDYGYTF
TRBJ1-1 12 NA TRBD1 TRBV14 TGTGCCAGCAGCCAAGGAGACAGGGCAGATTTCTTT CASSQGDRADFF
TRBJ1-5 12 NA NA TRBV19 TGTGCCAGTAGTATAGGGCATCAGCCCCAGCATTTT CASSIGHQPQHF
TRBJ2-7 13 NA TRBD2 TRBV7-3 TGTGCCAGCAGCCTAGCGGCCTCCTACGAGCAGTACTTC CASSLAASYEQYF
TRBJ2-5 16 NA NA TRBV11-2 TGTGCCAGCAGCTTAGGATTAGCTAACCCCTCCGAGACCCAGTACTTC CASSLGLANPSETQYF
TRBJ2-7 11 NA NA TRBV29-1 TGCAGCGTTGGATTAGCATACGAGCAGTACTTC CSVGLAYEQYF
TRBJ1-1 12 NA NA TRBV6-5 TGTGCCAGCAGTACAGTGAACACTGAAGCTTTCTTT CASSTVNTEAFF
TRBJ2-7 18 NA TRBD1 TRBV7-8 TGTGCCAGCAGCCACTTACCAGTTCTGGGACAGGGGGCTGGCGAGCAGTACTTC CASSHLPVLGQGAGEQYF
TRBJ2-7 15 NA TRBD1 TRBV14 TGTGCCAGCAGCCTATCCGGGACAGGCTTCTACGAGCAGTACTTC CASSLSGTGFYEQYF
TRBJ1-1 16 NA NA TRBV6-9 TGTGCCAGCAGTTATTCTAAGGACAGAGCGAACACTGAAGCTTTCTTT CASSYSKDRANTEAFF
TRBJ2-1 12 NA TRBD1 TRBV19 TGTGCCAGTTCTACAGGGGGCAATGAGCAGTTCTTC CASSTGGNEQFF
TRBJ2-7 13 NA TRBD2 TRBV19 TGTGCCAGTAGTATAGAGGGCGGGGGCGAGCAGTACTTC CASSIEGGGEQYF
TRBJ2-5 16 NA NA TRBV4-3 TGCGCCAGCAGCCAAGGGGGTCCGGGACTCAGGATGACCCAGTACTTC CASSQGGPGLRMTQYF
TRBJ2-5 10 NA NA TRBV28 TGTGCCAGCAGCAGAGAGACCCAGTACTTC CASSRETQYF
TRBJ2-5 13 NA TRBD2 TRBV2 TGTGCCAGCAGTGTGCGGGGGGAAGAGACCCAGTACTTC CASSVRGEETQYF
TRBJ1-4 12 NA NA TRBV6-1 TGTGCCAGCAGTGAATACGGTGAAAAACTGTTTTTT CASSEYGEKLFF
TRBJ2-7 15 NA TRBD1 TRBV28 TGTGCCAGCAGTTCCGGACACAGGGGGTTCGACGAGCAGTACTTC CASSSGHRGFDEQYF
TRBJ2-2 15 once NA TRBV19 TGTGCCAGTAGTATAGGGGGGATAGGGACTGGGGAGCTGTTTTTT CASSIGGIGTGELFF
TRBJ1-5 12 NA NA TRBV7-9 TGTGCCAGCAGCTTGGGAGATCAGCCCCAGCATTTT CASSLGDQPQHF
TRBJ2-3 14 NA NA TRBV28 TGTGCCAGCAGAATACGGGTCCGCACAGATACGCAGTATTTT CASRIRVRTDTQYF
TRBJ2-1 15 NA TRBD2 TRBV5-1 TGCGCCAGCAGCTTGCGGGGGGACCCCTACAATGAGCAGTTCTTC CASSLRGDPYNEQFF
TRBJ1-4 13 NA NA TRBV10-3 TGTGCCATCAGTGAACAGCCTAATGAAAAACTGTTTTTT CAISEQPNEKLFF
TRBJ2-1 15 NA NA TRBV7-8 TGTGCCAGCAGCTTACTTGGGGGCCTCCCCGCTGAGCAGTTCTTC CASSLLGGLPAEQFF
TRBJ1-2 16 NA NA TRBV15 TGTGCCACCAGCAGAGGACAGGCGCAGGGTGGCTATGGCTACACCTTC CATSRGQAQGGYGYTF
TRBJ2-7 13 NA TRBD2 TRBV7-2 TGTGCCAGCAGCTTTGGACTAGAGGACGAGCAGTACTTC CASSFGLEDEQYF
TRBJ2-7 13 NA TRBD1 TRBV12-3/TRBV12-4 TGTGCCAGCAGTCCGGGACAGGGTTTCGAGCAGTACTTC CASSPGQGFEQYF
TRBJ2-1 14 NA TRBD2 TRBV19 TGTGCCAGTAGTTACCGGACTAGCGGCAATGAGCAGTTCTTC CASSYRTSGNEQFF
TRBJ2-7 13 NA NA TRBV5-6 TGTGCCAGCAGCCCGGGACATGCCTACGAGCAGTACTTC CASSPGHAYEQYF
TRBJ2-1 16 NA NA TRBV4-3 TGCGCCAGCAGCCAAGACCGCAGGGTGAACAACAATGAGCAGTTCTTC CASSQDRRVNNNEQFF
TRBJ2-2 17 NA TRBD1 TRBV27 TGTGCCAGCACTTTGGGGGTGGGGACAGGGGACACCGGGGAGCTGTTTTTT CASTLGVGTGDTGELFF
TRBJ1-5 15 NA TRBD1 TRBV5-6 TGTGCCAGCAGCTACCGGGACAGACAAGACCAGCCCCAGCATTTT CASSYRDRQDQPQHF
TRBJ1-5 13 NA NA TRBV5-6 TGTGCCAGCAGCTCAGGGGATACTCAGCCCCAGCATTTT CASSSGDTQPQHF